A selection of T cell receptor beta chains follows, all from one sample in a study of response to subunit inactivated influenza vaccine. TCRdb used MiXCR to reprocess the RT-PCR reads, holding one entry per CDR3 protein. The table lists some 520,000 distinct CDR3 sequences, 15% to 20% of them singletons. Sequencing was performed on CD4+ T cells sorted from PBMCs, taken roughly 24 months after vaccination. All receptors derive from a man aged 45-69 years who received an inactivated influenza vaccine. The conserved cysteine and the conserved F or W are not part of the CDR3 here. D genes are given only for firm matches.

V gene	J gene	D gene	CDR3 protein
TRBV15	TRBJ2-7	TRBD1	ATGTGTVWEQY
TRBV15	TRBJ2-3	TRBD1	ATSSRDRGTDTQY
TRBV4-3	TRBJ2-1	NA	ASSQNRGGDEQF
TRBV20-1	TRBJ2-1	NA	SARGRPVAGRRDEQF
TRBV3-1	TRBJ2-1	NA	ASSQDWRGEQF
TRBV5-1	TRBJ1-1	TRBD1	ASTDGTGGIAF
TRBV20-1	TRBJ2-7	TRBD2	SASLTSGIYEQY
TRBV10-3	TRBJ2-5	TRBD1	AISETRGSRETQY
TRBV29-1	TRBJ2-1	TRBD2	SVEGSGGANEQF
TRBV7-9	TRBJ2-5	NA	ASSLSLGGETQY
TRBV7-2	TRBJ1-2	NA	ASSQLLADFNGYT
TRBV6-2/TRBV6-3	TRBJ2-7	NA	ASSYSGGSYEQY
TRBV27	TRBJ2-6	NA	ASSLLGRSGANVLT
TRBV7-9	TRBJ2-1	NA	ASSRAALITYNEQF
TRBV5-1	TRBJ2-3	NA	ASSFWGNSADTQY
TRBV11-2	TRBJ1-4	TRBD1	ASSLWDRAEKLF
TRBV4-1	TRBJ1-6	NA	ASSQEEYRSSNSPLH
TRBV7-2	TRBJ2-7	NA	ASSLLARVEQY
TRBV4-3	TRBJ1-1	TRBD1	ASSQQGAYTEAF
TRBV12-3/TRBV12-4	TRBJ2-4	NA	ASRPQGIPKNIQY
TRBV12-3/TRBV12-4	TRBJ2-1	TRBD2	ASSLLLAGGYSYNEQF
TRBV7-3	TRBJ1-1	TRBD1	ASSIPGGGEAF
TRBV21-1	TRBJ1-5	NA	ASSKVGVGGDSNQPQH
TRBV20-1	TRBJ1-1	NA	SAPNPRTSGGAEAF
TRBV4-3	TRBJ2-7	NA	ASSLWMGHRNSSYEQY
TRBV20-1	TRBJ1-1	NA	SASGGSGNTEAF
TRBV11-3	TRBJ2-1	NA	ASSLGVFYEQF
TRBV11-3	TRBJ1-3	NA	ASSKDNGNTIY
TRBV7-6	TRBJ2-7	NA	ASSQAGRSYEQY
TRBV5-1	TRBJ1-4	NA	ASSFGRSRDEKLF
TRBV20-1	TRBJ2-2	NA	SAGRTGELF
TRBV3-1	TRBJ1-5	NA	ASSQEGGSQPQH
TRBV7-9	TRBJ2-1	NA	ASMLLGRDEQF
TRBV12-3/TRBV12-4	TRBJ1-2	NA	ASSSGGYNGYT
TRBV10-3	TRBJ2-2	NA	AISIQGNAELF
TRBV7-2	TRBJ2-2	NA	ASSSRANTGELF
TRBV5-1	TRBJ2-5	TRBD2	ASRILRTSDQETQY
TRBV7-2	TRBJ1-2	TRBD1	ASSLVQGGSYT
TRBV11-2	TRBJ1-6	NA	ASSLDGGNRVSPLH
TRBV10-3	TRBJ2-3	TRBD1	AITNSRGQVTQY
TRBV28	TRBJ2-3	NA	ASSAIALYASTDTQY
TRBV24-1	TRBJ2-2	NA	ATSESVSALTGELF
TRBV11-2	TRBJ1-6	NA	ASSLGIYNSPLH
TRBV20-1	TRBJ1-5	NA	SARLFPGNQPQH
TRBV2	TRBJ2-4	TRBD1	ASRRDRGPENIQY
TRBV20-1	TRBJ2-5	TRBD2	SARRSGGRQETQY
TRBV30	TRBJ2-2	NA	AWVSRGSGKTGELF
TRBV29-1	TRBJ2-3	NA	SVRSGAQY
TRBV29-1	TRBJ2-2	TRBD1	SIPGQMNTGELF
TRBV6-2/TRBV6-3	TRBJ2-1	NA	ASSYGVGSLSLNEQF
TRBV7-2	TRBJ2-2	NA	ASSPVLVAGELF
TRBV7-2	TRBJ2-5	TRBD1	ASSWTGASRETQY